The rows below give T cell receptor beta chains drawn from one sample of a study of blood T cells in healthy people across ages. TCRdb analysed the 5' RACE reads with MiXCR anew, one entry per CDR3 protein. The data show hundreds of thousands of distinct CDR3 sequences, roughly 26% seen once. Input material: blood. The receptors stem from a woman in her 70s in good health. Both conserved end residues are part of each CDR3. The D gene is left open where the match is weak. Rows give clone size only sometimes, using once, few, many, or a class for an expanded clone.

NA TRBJ1-2 TRBD1 TRBV6-6 CASSYFSTGVNYGYTF TGTGCCAGCAGTTACTTCTCGACAGGGGTGAACTATGGCTACACCTTC
NA TRBJ2-1 NA TRBV7-9 CAIPRGPSSYNEQFF TGTGCCATTCCCAGGGGTCCAAGCTCCTACAATGAGCAGTTCTTC
few TRBJ1-2 NA TRBV29-1 CSVESLGDSGRGYTF TGCAGCGTTGAGAGCCTTGGTGATTCTGGACGGGGCTACACCTTC
few TRBJ2-1 TRBD2 TRBV6-2/TRBV6-3 CASSSYGTSGNNEQFF TGTGCCAGCAGTTCTTACGGGACTAGCGGAAACAATGAGCAGTTCTTC
NA TRBJ2-7 NA TRBV20-1 CSAHPTLSGISYEQYF TGCAGTGCTCACCCAACCCTTAGCGGAATCTCCTACGAGCAGTACTTC
NA TRBJ2-7 NA TRBV5-1 CASSLGGSPDEQYF TGCGCCAGCAGCTTGGGAGGGTCGCCGGACGAGCAGTACTTC
few TRBJ1-3 TRBD1 TRBV2 CASRVGQVESGNTIYF TGTGCCAGCAGGGTGGGACAGGTCGAGTCTGGAAACACCATATATTTT
NA TRBJ2-5 TRBD2 TRBV3-1 CASSLQAGVETQYF TGTGCCAGCAGCCTTCAAGCGGGAGTAGAGACCCAGTACTTC
few TRBJ2-7 TRBD1 TRBV7-2 CASSLETLQGPGRIRADEQYF TGTGCCAGCAGCCTAGAGACCCTACAGGGGCCGGGCCGAATCAGAGCGGACGAGCAGTACTTC
NA TRBJ2-7 TRBD2 TRBV7-2 CASSLERLAGGPRSYEQYF TGTGCCAGCAGCTTAGAAAGACTAGCGGGAGGACCGCGTTCCTACGAGCAGTACTTC
NA TRBJ1-1 NA TRBV6-1 CASTRGSLNTEAFF TGTGCCAGCACGAGGGGGTCTCTGAACACTGAAGCTTTCTTT
few TRBJ2-1 TRBD2 TRBV25-1 CASSEGSRGVSNEQFF TGTGCCAGCAGTGAAGGTAGTCGGGGGGTTTCCAATGAGCAGTTCTTC
NA TRBJ2-7 NA TRBV28 CASSLLQNYEQYF TGTGCCAGCAGTTTGCTACAGAACTACGAGCAGTACTTC
once TRBJ2-4 TRBD1 TRBV3-1 CASATGRGSTNIQYF TGTGCCAGCGCGACAGGGAGAGGCTCCACAAACATTCAATACTTC
many TRBJ2-7 TRBD1 TRBV10-3 CAIRGQGRSYEQYF TGTGCCATCAGGGGACAGGGTCGATCTTACGAGCAGTACTTC
NA TRBJ1-3 NA TRBV18 CASSPIRNGPSGNTIYF TGTGCCAGCTCACCAATCCGTAACGGCCCGTCTGGAAACACCATATATTTT
few TRBJ2-7 TRBD1 TRBV4-1 CASSPWTGTGYEQYF TGCGCCAGCAGCCCCTGGACAGGGACCGGTTACGAGCAGTACTTC
many TRBJ2-1 TRBD2 TRBV9 CASSVHAGANNEQFF TGTGCCAGCAGCGTACACGCGGGAGCAAACAATGAGCAGTTCTTC
many TRBJ2-5 NA TRBV9 CASSSSTRDARFQETQYF TGTGCCAGCAGCTCCAGCACACGGGACGCGAGGTTCCAAGAGACCCAGTACTTC
NA TRBJ2-7 TRBD1 TRBV7-2 CASSSGQGRYEQYF TGTGCCAGCAGCTCGGGACAGGGGCGGTACGAGCAGTACTTC
NA TRBJ2-1 TRBD2 TRBV19 CASSNSLWLAGDFEQFF TGTGCCAGTAGTAATAGCCTTTGGCTAGCGGGAGACTTTGAGCAGTTCTTC
many TRBJ2-3 NA TRBV24-1 CATSDLAGPDTQYF TGTGCCACCAGTGATTTGGCCGGACCAGATACGCAGTATTTT
many TRBJ2-1 TRBD1 TRBV6-1 CASRQGQDRVRDEQFF TGTGCCAGCAGACAAGGCCAGGACAGGGTTAGGGATGAGCAGTTCTTC
NA TRBJ2-5 TRBD2 TRBV24-1 CATSDTGLAIKTQYF TGTGCCACCAGTGATACGGGACTAGCGATAAAGACCCAGTACTTC
few TRBJ1-1 NA TRBV29-1 CSVVAPDGTEAFF TGCAGCGTTGTTGCACCGGATGGCACTGAAGCTTTCTTT
NA TRBJ2-1 NA TRBV14 CASSQGLPSYNEQFF TGCGCCAGCAGCCAAGGACTACCTTCCTACAATGAGCAGTTCTTC
many TRBJ1-4 NA TRBV29-1 CSVGRATNEKLFF TGCAGCGTGGGACGTGCAACTAATGAAAAACTGTTTTTT
few TRBJ2-1 TRBD2 TRBV5-1 CASSLVASGRITDNEQFF TGCGCCAGCAGCTTGGTGGCTAGCGGGAGGATTACTGACAATGAGCAGTTCTTC
NA TRBJ2-1 TRBD1 TRBV15 CATTQSLQGDNEQFF TGTGCCACCACGCAGAGTTTACAGGGGGACAATGAGCAGTTCTTC
many TRBJ2-3 TRBD2 TRBV10-3 CAIRSSGSGYTQYF TGTGCCATCAGGTCTAGCGGGAGTGGGTATACGCAGTATTTT
NA TRBJ2-7 TRBD2 TRBV5-5 CASSLGRESSYEQYF TGTGCCAGCAGCTTGGGGCGGGAGAGCTCCTACGAGCAGTACTTC
many TRBJ2-6 TRBD1 TRBV29-1 CSVVPGQGTGANVLTF TGCAGCGTTGTCCCGGGACAGGGTACTGGGGCCAACGTCCTGACTTTC
NA TRBJ2-7 TRBD1 TRBV6-2/TRBV6-3 CASLRGQGLAQYF TGTGCCAGCCTCAGGGGACAGGGTCTCGCGCAGTACTTC
many TRBJ2-3 NA TRBV6-6 CASSYVGNTDTQYF TGTGCCAGCAGTTACGTCGGGAACACAGATACGCAGTATTTT
NA TRBJ2-1 TRBD2 TRBV24-1 CATSGSKYNEQFF TGTGCCACAAGCGGGAGCAAATACAATGAGCAGTTCTTC
NA TRBJ2-5 TRBD2 TRBV7-9 CASSPRLASRETQYF TGTGCCAGCAGTCCCAGACTAGCGTCCCGGGAGACCCAGTACTTC
few TRBJ2-2 TRBD2 TRBV28 CASSSGKTGELFF TGTGCCAGCTCTAGCGGGAAAACCGGGGAGCTGTTTTTT
NA TRBJ2-1 TRBD2 TRBV5-1 CASSLEASGVYNEQFF TGCGCCAGCAGCTTGGAGGCTAGCGGGGTGTACAATGAGCAGTTCTTC
few TRBJ2-3 TRBD1 TRBV10-3 CAISASDRADTQYF TGTGCCATCAGTGCCTCTGACAGGGCAGATACGCAGTATTTT
many TRBJ2-5 TRBD2 TRBV7-9 CASSLPRRLASKETQYF TGTGCCAGCAGCTTACCTCGACGACTAGCGAGCAAAGAGACCCAGTACTTC
few TRBJ1-2 TRBD1 TRBV5-1 CASSSGTEYRGYTF TGCGCCAGCAGCTCTGGGACAGAATATCGGGGCTACACCTTC
NA TRBJ2-1 NA TRBV12-3/TRBV12-4 CASSLAQASGAYNEQFF TGTGCCAGCAGTTTGGCTCAGGCCTCCGGCGCCTACAATGAGCAGTTCTTC
NA TRBJ2-7 NA TRBV20-1 CSARPGGTYEQYF TGCAGTGCGCGACCCGGCGGGACCTACGAGCAGTACTTC
NA TRBJ1-2 NA TRBV27 CASSFQGPNYGYTF TGTGCCAGCAGTTTTCAGGGTCCCAACTATGGCTACACCTTC
NA TRBJ1-5 TRBD1 TRBV5-5 CASSLGGTGGNQPQHF TGTGCCAGCAGCTTGGGTGGGACAGGGGGCAATCAGCCCCAGCATTTT
NA TRBJ2-7 TRBD2 TRBV10-1 CASSGGTSGEDYEQYF TGCGCCAGCAGTGGGGGGACTAGCGGGGAAGATTACGAGCAGTACTTC
few TRBJ2-5 NA TRBV5-1 CASRNEPQETQYF TGCGCCAGCAGGAATGAGCCACAAGAGACCCAGTACTTC
many TRBJ2-7 TRBD1 TRBV9 CASSAGQGGFYEQYF TGTGCCAGCAGCGCAGGACAGGGGGGGTTTTACGAGCAGTACTTC
NA TRBJ2-1 TRBD2 TRBV4-2 CASSPTSVNEQFF TGTGCCAGCAGCCCCACTAGCGTCAATGAGCAGTTCTTC
NA TRBJ2-5 NA TRBV12-3/TRBV12-4 CASSPTGRGETQYF TGTGCCAGCAGCCCAACAGGGAGAGGAGAGACCCAGTACTTC
NA TRBJ2-7 NA TRBV6-5 CASSQGGGGSYEQYF TGTGCCAGCAGTCAGGGGGGGGGAGGGTCCTACGAGCAGTACTTC
few TRBJ1-2 NA TRBV7-2 CASSLGVIRGYTF TGTGCCAGCAGCTTAGGGGTTATCAGGGGCTACACCTTC
NA TRBJ2-1 TRBD2 TRBV27 CASSTRTSGRDEQFF TGTGCCAGCAGTACCCGGACTAGCGGGAGGGATGAGCAGTTCTTC
NA TRBJ2-5 TRBD1 TRBV5-1 CASSWYTGVGETQYF TGCGCCAGCAGCTGGTATACAGGGGTCGGGGAGACCCAGTACTTC
once TRBJ2-2 TRBD1 TRBV29-1 CSAVTGTGDTGELFF TGCAGCGCTGTTACCGGGACAGGGGACACCGGGGAGCTGTTTTTT
NA TRBJ2-5 NA TRBV29-1 CSVADSTQYF TGCAGCGTTGCGGACAGCACCCAGTACTTC